Following are 23 T cell receptor beta chains from one sample sequenced in a study of CD8+ T cells in alopecia areata. RNA was extracted and reverse transcribed into cDNA as the sequencing template. Repertoires were generated with immunoSEQ multiplex PCR, while TCRdb's copy carries only in-frame clones and drops some. The table records roughly 110,000 clones without singletons, the ten largest covering about 18%. Material for sequencing was lesional skin. The receptors derive from a C3H/HeJ mouse with alopecia areata. MHC haplotype: H2-k.

This clone was seen at least ten times. Gene names follow the mouse nomenclature. The CDR3 end falls 4 residues outside the read, so it is completed with the germline J gene. The chain has TRBV13-1 and TRBJ2-7, with 7 bases lining up with TRBD1. This CDR3 has 13 amino acids. Germline CDR1 is NSHNY and CDR2 is SYGAGN. The V gene end was trimmed by 2 bases and the J gene end by 1 base; junction bases not matched to a gene: 0. CDR3 sequence: CASSEQGSYEQYF. CDR3 DNA (partial): TGTGCCAGCAGTGAACAGGGGTCCTAT.

This clone was seen a few times. Germline and genes: mouse. The read stops 4 residues short of the end of the CDR3; the missing end is completed from the germline J gene. The chain combines TRBV19 with TRBJ2-7; 7 bases match TRBD1. Germline lookup yields CDR1 FNHDT and CDR2 SITEND (reference sequence). The length of the CDR3 is 14 residues. CDR3: CASSIAAGGYEQYF. Incomplete CDR3 DNA: TGTGCCAGCAGTATAGCTGCAGGGGGTTAT.

This clone has only a few counts. These gene names are mouse names. The read halts 4 residues ahead of the CDR3 end, with the missing end drawn from the germline J gene. The chain couples TRBV1 to TRBJ2-3; 9 positions match TRBD2. The CDR3 is 16 amino acids. Per germline, CDR1 NSQYPW and CDR2 LRSPGD (reference sequence). The V and J ends lost 5 bases and 0 bases, in that order; junction bases with no gene match: 6. CDR3 sequence: CTCSSRLGESAETLYF. The CDR3 DNA, read in part, is TGCACCTGCAGTTCGCGACTGGGGGAAAGTGCAGAA.

This clone was found a few times. The gene symbols are mouse symbols. The read falls 4 residues short of the CDR3 end, and the missing part is taken from the germline J gene. V is TRBV13-2 and J is TRBJ1-2; perhaps TRBD1 as D (5 bases). The CDR3 consists of 12 residues. Germline values: CDR1 NNHNN, CDR2 SYGAGS (reference sequence). V was clipped by 6 bases and J by 3 bases, with 9 bases between them. The CDR3 DNA, read in part, is TGTGCCAGCGCGGACACCTACTCC. The encoded protein is CASADTYS. The full CDR3 sequence reads CASADTYSDYTF.

Worth noting for this clone: Mouse germline and gene names are used. The sequenced fragment ends 4 residues before the CDR3 boundary, so the rest is inferred from the germline J gene. The chain carries TRBV13-3 and TRBJ2-7; 14 bases fit TRBD2. In germline, CDR1 is NNHDY, CDR2 SYVADS. The CDR3 extends over 15 amino acids. The CDR3 bases that were read are TGTGCCAGCAGGGTCCCGGGACTGGGGGGGCAT. Protein: CASRVPGLGGH. The full CDR3 protein is CASRVPGLGGHEQYF.

On this clone itself: Gene names refer to mouse genes. The observed sequence ends 4 residues before the CDR3 terminus, with the missing tail filled in from the germline J gene. The chain is built from TRBV19 and TRBJ2-7; 11 nucleotides align to TRBD2. This CDR3 is built from 16 residues. Germline CDR1 reads FNHDT; CDR2 reads SITEND (reference sequence). Trimming took 4 bases from V and 1 from J; bases not matched to a gene: 7. CDR3 bases read: TGTGCCAGCAGTCCCCCCGGGACTGGGGGTTCCTAT. As protein: CASSPPGTGGSY. Given in full, the CDR3 is CASSPPGTGGSYEQYF.

The table lists this clone with a few counts. The genes and germline here are from mouse. The read terminates 4 residues before the CDR3 end, so the remaining end is supplied by the germline J gene. The gene calls are TRBV1 and TRBJ2-3; D might be TRBD2 (7 bases). V dropped 4 bases and J dropped 0 bases, with 14 bases sitting between them. The CDR3 has 16 residues. The germline V gene encodes CDR1 NSQYPW and CDR2 LRSPGD (reference sequence). CDR3 residues: CTCSGEGGESAETLYF. CDR3 DNA, as far as it was read: TGCACCTGCAGTGGCGAGGGGGGGGAAAGTGCAGAA. Complete variable domain (other parts from reference TRBV1 and TRBJ2-3): VTLLEQNPRWRLVPRGQAVNLRCILKNSQYPWMSWYQQDLQKQLQWLFTLRSPGDKEVKSLPGADYLATRVTDTELRLQVANMSQGRTLYCTCSGEGGESAETLYFGSGTRLTVL.

With respect to this clone: All gene names here are mouse names. The read gets to within 4 residues of the CDR3 end, and the germline J gene fills in the rest. The chain has TRBV1 and TRBJ1-1; the match to TRBD1 covers 8 bases. The germline V gene has CDR1 NSQYPW and CDR2 LRSPGD (reference sequence). Trimming took 0 bases from V and 4 from J; bases not matched to a gene: 7. This CDR3 contains 16 residues. CDR3 sequence: CTCSADRTGGGTEVFF. The DNA read from the CDR3 is TGCACCTGCAGTGCAGATAGAACAGGGGGAGGCACA.

This clone has only a few counts. TCRdb and the translated DNA give different amino acids at residue 13; the protein presented here is the one translated from the DNA. Here the gene names and germline are mouse. The CDR3 reads CASSHPGQGYNSPLYF. The covered CDR3 bases are TGTGCCAGCAGCCACCCGGGACAGGGGTATAATTCGCCC. The chain joins TRBV13-3 to TRBJ1-6; 10 bases align to TRBD1. The read halts 3 residues ahead of the CDR3 end, with the missing end drawn from the germline J gene. TRBJ1-6 falls under the ORF class, with uncertain function. The germline V gene encodes CDR1 NNHDY and CDR2 SYVADS. The CDR3 totals 16 residues. Trimming removed 5 bases from V and 4 bases from J; junction bases left unmatched: 6.

This clone was seen more than once but under ten times. The protein TCRdb lists differs from the translation of the DNA at residue 10; the protein given here is translated from the DNA itself. Gene names are mouse gene names. The sequence runs out 3 residues before the end of the CDR3; the remainder is reconstructed from the germline J gene. The rearrangement uses TRBV13-3 and TRBJ1-6; D ambiguous. TRBJ1-6 qualifies as an ORF whose function is uncertain. Germline CDR1 is NNHDY and CDR2 is SYVADS. The CDR3 extends over 13 amino acids. The germline V and J ends were trimmed by 8 bases and 0 bases, with 6 bases remaining between them. The CDR3 bases that were read are TGTGCCAGTCAAAATTCCTATAATTCGCCC. This translates into CASQNSYNSP. The full CDR3 protein reads CASQNSYNSPLYF.

In this sample, this clone turned up a few times. The protein in this entry is translated from the DNA; at residue 13 it differs from the protein listed in TCRdb. Genes and germline are mouse. The read is 3 residues too short to cover the CDR3 end, so that end is filled in from the germline J gene. This chain joins TRBV13-3 and TRBJ1-6; 7 nucleotides align to TRBD1. TRBJ1-6 is identified as an open reading frame with a role that is uncertain. This CDR3 has 16 residues. Germline CDR1 is NNHDY and CDR2 is SYVADS. Trimming removed 1 base from V and 6 bases from J; junction bases left unmatched: 7. The CDR3 reads CASSDRQGGLNSPLYF. CDR3 bases read: TGTGCCAGCAGTGATCGACAGGGAGGCCTTAATTCGCCC.

This clone was counted many times. Gene names follow the mouse nomenclature. The sequence runs out 4 residues before the end of the CDR3; the remainder is reconstructed from the germline J gene. The rearrangement uses TRBV13-3 and TRBJ2-1; 8 bases agree with TRBD1. Germline CDR1 reads NNHDY; CDR2 reads SYVADS. Trimming removed 3 bases from V and 6 bases from J; junction bases left unmatched: 5. The CDR3 totals 14 residues. Incomplete CDR3 DNA: TGTGCCAGCAGTGGACAGGGGAAGGGTGCT. Residues: CASSGQGKGA. In full, the CDR3 is CASSGQGKGAEQFF.

This clone was picked up many times. These gene names are mouse names. The CDR3 end lies 4 residues beyond the end of the read and is filled in from the germline J gene. The chain recombines TRBV16 with TRBJ2-5; 7 nucleotides align to TRBD1. CDR3 length: 13 residues. V lost 3 bases, J lost 3 bases, and 0 bases stayed unmatched. CDR1 is SGHSA, CDR2 FRNQAP, per germline. CDR3 bases read: TGTGCAAGCAGCTTCAGGGGGCAAGAC. The encoded protein is CASSFRGQD. In full, the CDR3 is CASSFRGQDTQYF.

This clone was recorded a few times. Genes and germline are mouse. The read terminates 4 residues before the CDR3 end, so the remaining end is supplied by the germline J gene. The chain is built from TRBV14 and TRBJ2-7, with 10 bases identical to TRBD2. J was trimmed by 0 bases and V by 6 bases; bases with no gene match: 3. This CDR3 has 14 amino acids. Germline CDR1 SGHDT, CDR2 FRDEAV. The CDR3 is CASMTGGSSYEQYF. The covered CDR3 bases are TGTGCCAGCATGACTGGGGGGAGCTCCTAT.

This clone was counted between two and nine times. Any gene name here is a mouse gene name. The sequence runs out 4 residues before the end of the CDR3; the remainder is reconstructed from the germline J gene. The chain uses TRBV13-3 and TRBJ2-1; TRBD1 might be the D (7 bases). Trimming left V 8 bases short and J 4 bases short, with 13 bases between. This CDR3 has 13 amino acids. CDR1 is NNHDY, CDR2 SYVADS, per germline. CDR3 region: CASLGGGYAEQFF. The sequenced CDR3 bases are TGTGCCAGTCTAGGGGGCGGGTATGCT.

This clone was observed a handful of times. Gene names refer to mouse genes. The DNA ends 4 residues before the CDR3 does, and the rest of the CDR3 is filled in from the germline J gene. The chain joins TRBV1 to TRBJ1-1, with no clear D. Germline-derived CDR1 and CDR2 are NSQYPW and LRSPGD (reference sequence). V gave up 3 bases and J gave up 0 bases, with 8 bases separating them. The CDR3 spans 14 residues. The part of the CDR3 DNA that was read is TGCACCTGCAGTGCCTCAGGTGCAAACACA. It codes for CTCSASGANT. The whole CDR3 is CTCSASGANTEVFF.

In this sample, this clone turned up a few times. The DNA translation disagrees with the TCRdb protein at residue 10, so the protein in this description comes from the DNA. Mouse germline and gene names are used. The observed sequence ends 3 residues before the CDR3 terminus, with the missing tail filled in from the germline J gene. Other nucleotide sequences in the sample specify the same CDR3. The genes are TRBV1 and TRBJ1-6; D unclear. TRBJ1-6 is an open reading frame whose function is uncertain. The germline V gene encodes CDR1 NSQYPW and CDR2 LRSPGD (reference sequence). Trimming left V 5 bases short and J 4 bases short, with 6 bases between. The CDR3 runs 13 residues. The sequenced part of the CDR3 DNA is TGCACCTGCAGTAGTCAGTATAATTCGCCC. This encodes CTCSSQYNSP. The complete CDR3 reads CTCSSQYNSPLYF.

About this clone itself: The gene names here belong to mouse. The read halts 4 residues ahead of the CDR3 end, with the missing end drawn from the germline J gene. V usage is TRBV13-3 and J usage is TRBJ2-3, with 8 bases lining up with TRBD2. V shed 5 bases and J 1 base; nucleotides not matched to a gene: 6. This CDR3 is built from 15 residues. CDR1 is NNHDY and CDR2 is SYVADS in the germline V gene. CDR3 loop: CASRAGGYGAETLYF. Incomplete CDR3 DNA: TGTGCCAGCAGGGCTGGGGGGTACGGTGCAGAA.

This clone was counted a few times. Gene names refer to mouse genes. The CDR3 extends 4 residues past the end of the read, so its final part is completed from the germline J gene. The chain combines TRBV13-3 with TRBJ1-4; 7 bases map to TRBD1. CDR3 length: 14 residues. Germline V gene sequence: CDR1 NNHDY, CDR2 SYVADS. With 6 bases clipped from V and 3 bases from J, the junction kept 5 bases outside the gene matches. The CDR3 sequence is CASKTGTANERLFF. CDR3 DNA (partial): TGTGCCAGCAAAACCGGGACAGCCAACGAA.

As regards this clone: Gene names and germline match the mouse. The CDR3 is cut off 4 residues early in the read; its end comes from the germline J gene. The rearrangement links TRBV13-3 to TRBJ1-1; tentative D call: TRBD1 (6 bases). The length of the CDR3 is 14 residues. From germline, CDR1 is NNHDY and CDR2 SYVADS. The CDR3 DNA, read in part, is TGTGCCAGCAGTGAAGGAGGGGGGGCGCAA. Protein: CASSEGGGAQ. The CDR3 as a whole reads CASSEGGGAQEVFF.

This clone was seen a few times. A junction boundary mismatches the germline segment, possibly from a read error. Gene names and germline refer to mouse. The observed sequence ends 4 residues before the CDR3 terminus, with the missing tail filled in from the germline J gene. The chain combines TRBV12-1 with TRBJ2-2; 12 bases map to TRBD2. The CDR3 extends over 18 amino acids. The germline CDR1 and CDR2 sequences are SGHSN and HYEKVE. The CDR3 loop reads CASSPGTGGTANAGQLYF. The DNA read from the CDR3 is TGTGCCAGCTCTCCCGGGACTGGGGGGACTGCAAACGCCGGG.

A word on this clone: Genes and germline are mouse. The CDR3 end is not reached by the read, which stops 4 residues before it; the germline J gene fills it in. V and J are TRBV13-2 and TRBJ2-7; TRBD2 matches at 9 bases. CDR1 NNHNN and CDR2 SYGAGS come from the germline V gene (reference sequence). Trimming cost V 2 bases and J 3 bases; bases outside gene matches: 3. This CDR3 comprises 14 residues. The CDR3: CASGEPTGGYEQYF. The part of the CDR3 DNA that was read is TGTGCCAGCGGTGAGCCGACTGGGGGCTAT.

This clone was seen a few times. The genes and germline here are from mouse. The read is 4 residues too short to cover the CDR3 end, so that end is filled in from the germline J gene. The V and J genes are TRBV19 and TRBJ2-5; 12 nucleotides line up with TRBD2. The CDR3 runs to 15 residues. Germline V gene data show CDR1 as FNHDT and CDR2 as SITEND (reference sequence). The part of the CDR3 DNA that was read is TGTGCCAGCAGTCGGGACTGGGGGGACGGAGAC. As protein: CASSRDWGDGD. The whole CDR3 sequence reads CASSRDWGDGDTQYF. Full variable domain (remainder filled in from reference TRBV19 and TRBJ2-5): GGIITQTPKFLIGQEGQKLTLKCQQNFNHDTMYWYRQDSGKGLRLIYYSITENDLQKGDLSEGYDASREKKSSFSLTVTSAQKNEMAVFLCASSRDWGDGDTQYFGPGTRLLVL.